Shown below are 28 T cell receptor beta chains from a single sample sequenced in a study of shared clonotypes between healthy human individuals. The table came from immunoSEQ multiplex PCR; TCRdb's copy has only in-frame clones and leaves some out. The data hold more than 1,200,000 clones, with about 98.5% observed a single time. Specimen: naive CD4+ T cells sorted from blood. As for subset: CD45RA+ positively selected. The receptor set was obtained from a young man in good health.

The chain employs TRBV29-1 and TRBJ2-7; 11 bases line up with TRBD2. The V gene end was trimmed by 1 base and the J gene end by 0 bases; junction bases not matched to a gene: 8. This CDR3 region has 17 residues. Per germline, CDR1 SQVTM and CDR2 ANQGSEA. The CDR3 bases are TGCAGCGTTGAAGGTGTGTCTAGCGGGGGGAGCTCCTACGAGCAGTACTTC. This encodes CSVEGVSSGGSSYEQYF.

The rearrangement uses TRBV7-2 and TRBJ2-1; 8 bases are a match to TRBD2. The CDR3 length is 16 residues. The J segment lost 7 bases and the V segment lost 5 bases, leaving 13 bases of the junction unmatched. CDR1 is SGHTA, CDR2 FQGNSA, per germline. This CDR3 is CASSQDRVLAENEQFF. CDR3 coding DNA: TGTGCCAGCAGCCAAGACCGGGTACTAGCGGAAAATGAGCAGTTCTTC.

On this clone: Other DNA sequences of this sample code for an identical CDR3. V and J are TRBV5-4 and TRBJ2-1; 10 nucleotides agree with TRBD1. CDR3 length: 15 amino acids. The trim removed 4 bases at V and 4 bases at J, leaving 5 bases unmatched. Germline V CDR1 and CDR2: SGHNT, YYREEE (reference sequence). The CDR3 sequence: CASSPRQGAYNEQFF. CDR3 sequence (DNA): TGTGCCAGCAGCCCAAGACAGGGGGCATACAATGAGCAGTTCTTC.

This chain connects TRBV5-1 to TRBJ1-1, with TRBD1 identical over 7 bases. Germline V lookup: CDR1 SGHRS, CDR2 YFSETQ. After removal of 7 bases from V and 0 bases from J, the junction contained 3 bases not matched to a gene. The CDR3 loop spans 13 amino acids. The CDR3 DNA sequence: TGCGCCAGCGGCCAGGGGGTGAACACTGAAGCTTTCTTT. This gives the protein CASGQGVNTEAFF.

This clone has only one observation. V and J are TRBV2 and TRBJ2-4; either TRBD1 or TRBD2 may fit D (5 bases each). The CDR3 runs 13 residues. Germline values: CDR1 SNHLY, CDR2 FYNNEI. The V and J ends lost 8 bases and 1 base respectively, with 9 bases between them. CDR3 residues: CASSWGAKNIQYF. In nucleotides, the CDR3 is TGTGCCAGCTCGTGGGGGGCCAAAAACATTCAGTACTTC.

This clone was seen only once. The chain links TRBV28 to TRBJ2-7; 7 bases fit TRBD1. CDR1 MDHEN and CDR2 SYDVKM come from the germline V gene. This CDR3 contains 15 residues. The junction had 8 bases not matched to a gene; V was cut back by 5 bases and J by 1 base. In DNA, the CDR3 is TGTGCCAGCAGTCCTAGAGGACAGGTTTCCTACGAGCAGTACTTC. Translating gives CASSPRGQVSYEQYF.

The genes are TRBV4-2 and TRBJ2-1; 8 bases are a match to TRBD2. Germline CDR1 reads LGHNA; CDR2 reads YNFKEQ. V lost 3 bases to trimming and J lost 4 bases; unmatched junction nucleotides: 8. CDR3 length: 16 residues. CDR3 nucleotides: TGTGCCAGCAGCCAGGGTCAGGGACTAGGGTACAATGAGCAGTTCTTC. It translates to CASSQGQGLGYNEQFF.

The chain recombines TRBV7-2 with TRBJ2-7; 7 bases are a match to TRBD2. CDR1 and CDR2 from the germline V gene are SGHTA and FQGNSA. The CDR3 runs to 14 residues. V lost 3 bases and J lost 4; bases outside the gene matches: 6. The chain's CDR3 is CASSFLGLGYEQYF. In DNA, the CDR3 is TGTGCCAGCAGCTTTTTAGGACTAGGGTACGAGCAGTACTTC.

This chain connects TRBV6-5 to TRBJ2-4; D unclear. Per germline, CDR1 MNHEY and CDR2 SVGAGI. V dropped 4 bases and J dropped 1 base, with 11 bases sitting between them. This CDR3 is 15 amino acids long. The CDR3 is CASSWNPQAKNIQYF. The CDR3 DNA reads TGTGCCAGCAGTTGGAACCCCCAGGCCAAAAACATTCAGTACTTC.

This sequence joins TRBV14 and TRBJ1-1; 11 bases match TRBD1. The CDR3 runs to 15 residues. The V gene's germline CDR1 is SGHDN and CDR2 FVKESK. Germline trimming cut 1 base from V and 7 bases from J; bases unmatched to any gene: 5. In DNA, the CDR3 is TGTGCCAGCAGCCAAGGGGGGACAGGGGGAATTGAAGCTTTCTTT. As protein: CASSQGGTGGIEAFF.

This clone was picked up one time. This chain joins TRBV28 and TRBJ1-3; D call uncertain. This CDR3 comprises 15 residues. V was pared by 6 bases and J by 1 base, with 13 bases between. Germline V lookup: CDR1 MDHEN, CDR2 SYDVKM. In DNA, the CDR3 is TGTGCCAGCAGCTCTTCGTTCACATCTGGAAACACCATATATTTT. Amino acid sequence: CASSSSFTSGNTIYF.

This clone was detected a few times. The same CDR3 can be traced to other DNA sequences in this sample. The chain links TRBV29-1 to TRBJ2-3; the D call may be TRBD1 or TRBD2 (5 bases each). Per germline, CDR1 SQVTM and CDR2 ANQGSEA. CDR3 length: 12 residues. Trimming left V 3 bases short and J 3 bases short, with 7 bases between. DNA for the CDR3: TGCAGCGTTGATGGGGGAACAGATACGCAGTATTTT. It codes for CSVDGGTDTQYF.

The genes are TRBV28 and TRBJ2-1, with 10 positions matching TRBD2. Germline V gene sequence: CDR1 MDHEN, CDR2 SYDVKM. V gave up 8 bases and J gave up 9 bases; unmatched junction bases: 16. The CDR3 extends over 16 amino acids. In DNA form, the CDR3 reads TGTGCCAGCGGGGGTGCTGGAGCGGGAGGGATAAGTGAGCAGTTCTTC. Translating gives CASGGAGAGGISEQFF.

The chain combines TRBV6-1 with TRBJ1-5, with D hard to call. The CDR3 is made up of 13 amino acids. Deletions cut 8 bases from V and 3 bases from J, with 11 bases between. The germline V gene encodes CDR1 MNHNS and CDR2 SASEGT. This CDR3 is CASGEDPNQPQHF. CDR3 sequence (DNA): TGTGCCAGCGGGGAGGACCCCAATCAGCCCCAGCATTTT.

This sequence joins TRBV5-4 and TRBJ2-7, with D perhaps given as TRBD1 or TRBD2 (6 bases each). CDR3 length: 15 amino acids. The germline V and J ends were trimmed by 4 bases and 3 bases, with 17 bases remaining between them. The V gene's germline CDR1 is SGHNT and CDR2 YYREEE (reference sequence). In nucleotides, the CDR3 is TGTGCCAGCAGCGGGGGGTCAGGGGCGGTCTACGAGCAGTACTTC. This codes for CASSGGSGAVYEQYF. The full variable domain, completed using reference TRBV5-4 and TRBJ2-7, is ETGVTQSPTHLIKTRGQQVTLRCSSQSGHNTVSWYQQALGQGPQFIFQYYREEENGRGNFPPRFSGLQFPNYSSELNVNALELDDSALYLCASSGGSGAVYEQYFGPGTRLTVT.

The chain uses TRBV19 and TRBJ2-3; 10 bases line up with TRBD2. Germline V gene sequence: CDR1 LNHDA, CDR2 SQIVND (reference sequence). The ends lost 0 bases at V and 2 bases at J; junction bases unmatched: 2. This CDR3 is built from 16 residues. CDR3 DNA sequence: TGTGCCAGTAGTATAGACGGACTAGCGGACACAGATACGCAGTATTTT. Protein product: CASSIDGLADTDTQYF.

The CDR3 sequence is CASSVVLAGGPFPDTQYF. In DNA, the CDR3 is TGTGCCAGCAGCGTAGTGTTAGCGGGAGGGCCATTTCCCGATACGCAGTATTTT. The rearrangement joins TRBV9 to TRBJ2-3; 11 nucleotides match TRBD2. V trimming: 0 bases; J trimming: 6 bases; junction bases outside the gene matches: 12. Germline values: CDR1 SGDLS, CDR2 YYNGEE. There are 18 residues in the CDR3.

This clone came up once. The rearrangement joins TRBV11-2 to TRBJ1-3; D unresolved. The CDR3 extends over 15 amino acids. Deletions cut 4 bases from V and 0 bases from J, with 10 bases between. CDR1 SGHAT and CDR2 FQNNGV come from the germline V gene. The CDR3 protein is CASSSWPSSGNTIYF. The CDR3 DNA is TGTGCCAGCAGCTCATGGCCCTCCTCTGGAAACACCATATATTTT.

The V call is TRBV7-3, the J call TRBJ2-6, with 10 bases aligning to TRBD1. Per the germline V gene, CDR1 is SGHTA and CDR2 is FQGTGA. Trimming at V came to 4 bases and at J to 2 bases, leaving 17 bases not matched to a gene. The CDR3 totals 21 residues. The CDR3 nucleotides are TGTGCCAGCAGCTCGGTTTCAATCAGCCGGGACAGGGGAGCTGGGGCCAACGTCCTGACTTTC. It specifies CASSSVSISRDRGAGANVLTF.

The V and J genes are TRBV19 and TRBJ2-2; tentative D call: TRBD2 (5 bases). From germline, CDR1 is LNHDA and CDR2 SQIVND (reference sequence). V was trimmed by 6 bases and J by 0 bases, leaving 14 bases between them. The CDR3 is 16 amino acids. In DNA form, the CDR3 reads TGTGCCAGTAGGAGAGGGCGGGCATCGAACACCGGGGAGCTGTTTTTT. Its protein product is CASRRGRASNTGELFF.

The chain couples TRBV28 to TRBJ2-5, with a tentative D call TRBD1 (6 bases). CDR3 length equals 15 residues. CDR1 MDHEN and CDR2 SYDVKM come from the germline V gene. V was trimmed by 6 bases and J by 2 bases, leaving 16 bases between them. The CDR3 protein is CASSPNRAGQETQYF. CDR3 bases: TGTGCCAGCAGCCCAAACAGGGCTGGGCAAGAGACCCAGTACTTC.

CDR3 nucleotide sequence: TGCGCCAGACCTTCCGAATCAAATCAGCGTAGTCCCCAGCATTTT. This encodes CARPSESNQRSPQHF. The chain is built from TRBV5-1 and TRBJ1-5; D unresolved. Germline V lookup: CDR1 SGHRS, CDR2 YFSETQ. The CDR3 has 15 residues. V lost 8 bases and J 10 bases, leaving 25 bases between the germline ends.

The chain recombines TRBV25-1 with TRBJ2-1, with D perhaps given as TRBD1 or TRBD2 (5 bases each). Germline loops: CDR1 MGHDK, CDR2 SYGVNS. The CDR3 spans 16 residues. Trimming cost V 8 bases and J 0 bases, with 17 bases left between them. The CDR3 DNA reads TGTGCCAGCCAAACTAGACCCGACAGCTCCTACAATGAGCAGTTCTTC. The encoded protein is CASQTRPDSSYNEQFF.

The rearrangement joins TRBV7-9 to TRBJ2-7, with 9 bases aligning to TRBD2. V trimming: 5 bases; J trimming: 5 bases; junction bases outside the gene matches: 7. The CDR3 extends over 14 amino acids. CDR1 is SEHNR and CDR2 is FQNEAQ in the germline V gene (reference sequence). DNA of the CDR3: TGTGCCAGCAGCACCGGGACTAGCTTCGACGAGCAGTACTTC. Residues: CASSTGTSFDEQYF. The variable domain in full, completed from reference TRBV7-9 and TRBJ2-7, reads DTGVSQNPRHKITKRGQNVTFRCDPISEHNRLYWYRQTLGQGPEFLTYFQNEAQLEKSRLLSDRFSAERPKGSFSTLEIQRTEQGDSAMYLCASSTGTSFDEQYFGPGTRLTVT.

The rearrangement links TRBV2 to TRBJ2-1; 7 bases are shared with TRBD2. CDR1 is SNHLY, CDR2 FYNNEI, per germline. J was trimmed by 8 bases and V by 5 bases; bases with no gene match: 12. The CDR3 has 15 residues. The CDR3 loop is CASSSSGIVGDEQFF. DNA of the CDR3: TGTGCCAGCAGTTCCAGCGGGATAGTGGGTGATGAGCAGTTCTTC.

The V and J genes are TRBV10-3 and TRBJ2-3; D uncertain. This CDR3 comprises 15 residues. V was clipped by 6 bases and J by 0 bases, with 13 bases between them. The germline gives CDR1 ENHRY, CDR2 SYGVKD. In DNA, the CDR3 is TGTGCCATCAGGACGGACGGTACTAGCACAGATACGCAGTATTTT. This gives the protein CAIRTDGTSTDTQYF.

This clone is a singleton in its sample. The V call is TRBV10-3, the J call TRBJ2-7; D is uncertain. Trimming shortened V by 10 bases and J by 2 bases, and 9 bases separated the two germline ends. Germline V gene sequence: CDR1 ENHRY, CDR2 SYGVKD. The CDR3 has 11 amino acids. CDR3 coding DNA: TGTGCCACCAATGAGGCCTACGAGCAGTACTTC. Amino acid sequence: CATNEAYEQYF.

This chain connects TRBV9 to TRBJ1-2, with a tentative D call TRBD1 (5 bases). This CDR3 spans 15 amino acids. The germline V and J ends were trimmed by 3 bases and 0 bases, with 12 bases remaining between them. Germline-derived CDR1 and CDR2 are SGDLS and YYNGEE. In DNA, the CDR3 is TGTGCCAGCAGCGCGGGGGGGTTGACTAACTATGGCTACACCTTC. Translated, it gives CASSAGGLTNYGYTF.